This is a list of T cell receptor beta chains from one sample in a study of blood T cells in healthy people across ages. TCRdb re-called the 5' RACE reads through MiXCR, storing one row per CDR3 protein. The data contain about 1.8 million distinct CDR3 sequences, about 50% of them singletons. Sequencing was performed on blood. These TCRs come from a woman aged 40 to 55 in good health. Each CDR3 is given with its conserved first and last residue. A D gene is named only where the DNA matches it firmly. The size field is filled for only some rows; it gives once, few, many or a size class.

v_gene	j_gene	abundance	d_gene	CDR3nt	CDR3aa
TRBV5-1	TRBJ2-1	few	TRBD2	TGCGCCAGCAGCGGCGGGGGGCCCGGGGATGAGCAGTTCTTC	CASSGGGPGDEQFF
TRBV29-1	TRBJ1-6	once	NA	TGCAGCGTCAGGGAAGGGGCTAATTCACCCCTCCACTTT	CSVREGANSPLHF
TRBV20-1	TRBJ2-1	NA	TRBD2	TGCAGTGTTAGCGGGGGAGCTTACAATGAGCAGTTCTTC	CSVSGGAYNEQFF
TRBV9	TRBJ2-3	few	NA	TGTGCCAGCAGCGTAGAGGAGGCTAGCCTTGCCAACACAGATACGCAGTATTTT	CASSVEEASLANTDTQYF
TRBV29-1	TRBJ2-5	NA	TRBD1	TGCAGTCTGACAGGGGGCTATGCATGGGAGGGAAATGAGCAGTACTTC	CSLTGGYAWEGNEQYF
TRBV23-1	TRBJ2-7	NA	NA	TGCGCCAGCGACCTACAGGGATCCCACTACGAGCAGTACTTC	CASDLQGSHYEQYF
TRBV6-6	TRBJ2-7	NA	NA	TGTGCCAGCTCCCGAAAAAGCTCCTACGAGCAGTACTTC	CASSRKSSYEQYF
TRBV12-3/TRBV12-4	TRBJ1-1	once	NA	TGTGCCAGCAGCCCTACCGACGGGAACACTGAAGCTTTCTTT	CASSPTDGNTEAFF
TRBV20-1	TRBJ2-5	few	TRBD2	TGCAGTGCTGGACTAGCGGGGTACCAAGAGACCCAGTACTTC	CSAGLAGYQETQYF
TRBV10-3	TRBJ2-7	many	TRBD1	TGTGCCATCAGGCCGACAGGGAGTGAAGAGCAGTACTTC	CAIRPTGSEEQYF
TRBV4-2	TRBJ2-3	NA	NA	TGTGCCAGCAGCCAAGTTCTGGGAACGGGGAGGGATACGCAGTATTTT	CASSQVLGTGRDTQYF
TRBV29-1	TRBJ2-5	NA	TRBD2	TGCAGCGTTGTAATAGCGGGGGGGACCGGAATGGCCCAGTACTTC	CSVVIAGGTGMAQYF